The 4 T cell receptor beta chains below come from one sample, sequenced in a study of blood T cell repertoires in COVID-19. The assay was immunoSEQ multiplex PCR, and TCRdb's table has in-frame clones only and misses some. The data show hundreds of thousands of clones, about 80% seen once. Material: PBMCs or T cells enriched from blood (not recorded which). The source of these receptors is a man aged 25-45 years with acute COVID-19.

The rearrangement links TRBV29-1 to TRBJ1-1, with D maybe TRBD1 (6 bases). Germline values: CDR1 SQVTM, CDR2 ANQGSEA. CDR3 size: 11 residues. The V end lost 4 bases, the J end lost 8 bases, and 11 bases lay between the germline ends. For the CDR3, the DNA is TGCAGCGTTGTAGACCAGGGGGAAGCTTTCTTT. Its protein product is CSVVDQGEAFF.

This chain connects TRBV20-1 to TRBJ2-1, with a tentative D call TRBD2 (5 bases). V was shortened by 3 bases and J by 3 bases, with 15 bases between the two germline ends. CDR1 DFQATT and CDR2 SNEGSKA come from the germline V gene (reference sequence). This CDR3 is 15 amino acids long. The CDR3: CSASRWRLIYNEQFF. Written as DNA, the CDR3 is TGCAGTGCTAGTCGATGGAGGCTGATCTACAATGAGCAGTTCTTC.

CDR3 in amino acids: CASSVEASGTYQETQYF. CDR3 nucleotides: TGTGCCAGCAGCGTAGAGGCTAGCGGGACCTACCAAGAGACCCAGTACTTC. The chain combines TRBV9 with TRBJ2-5; 9 positions match TRBD2. The J segment lost 0 bases and the V segment lost 0 bases, leaving 6 bases of the junction unmatched. This CDR3 has 17 amino acids. Germline assignment: CDR1 SGDLS and CDR2 YYNGEE.

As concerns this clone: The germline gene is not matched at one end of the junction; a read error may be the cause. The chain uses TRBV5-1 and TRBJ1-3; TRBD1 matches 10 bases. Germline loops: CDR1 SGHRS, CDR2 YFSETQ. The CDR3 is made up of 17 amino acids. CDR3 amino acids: CASSLGKTGGFGNTIYF. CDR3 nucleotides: TGTGCCAGCAGCTTGGGGAAGACAGGGGGCTTTGGAAACACCATATATTTT.